This TCR beta chain was captured in a study of T cell responses to AZD1222 COVID-19 vaccine (dated by TCRdb to the early 2020s). Some background on the complete study: AZD1222 recipients whose second dose came at about 4 weeks and those whose second dose came at about 12 weeks were combined into one group, since spike-specific TCR depth and breadth did not differ between the two schedules. A total of about 230 trial participants underwent TCR sequencing, of whom about 210 received two doses of AZD1222 and some 26 received two doses of the MenACWY control vaccine. Trial participants were enrolled into age subgroups of 18-55, 56-69 and 70-plus years, which contained around 140, 26 and 57 TCR-sequenced participants, respectively.

Study-wide findings and limitations: A significant rise in spike-specific TCR breadth and depth was observed after two AZD1222 doses relative to day 0 and relative to MenACWY recipients. CD4 TCRs associated with the vaccine covered the entire spike protein, and the dominant responses were in regions 160-218 and 743-854. Because no day 14 peak-response samples were available, the repertoires could be characterized only after the peak T cell response. Nearly half of unique spike-specific TCRs reportedly recognized epitopes outside regions mutated in the B.1.351 and B.1.1.7 variants. Most participants were white British and females outnumbered males, and the authors suggested that clonal diversity may have been underestimated. Only a handful of AZD1222 recipients were SARS-CoV-2 seropositive at baseline, limiting conclusions about previously exposed vaccinees. In the small 56-69-year group, the increase in depth fell short of significance, most likely because of low power.

The time point label corresponds to: baseline before first vaccination. Vaccinee samples came from UK trials COV001 and COV002, including a single-blind randomized controlled phase 2/3 trial of AZD1222 (ChAdOx1 nCoV-19) in healthy adults. For TCRbeta chain sequencing, PBMC samples from trial participants were taken at day 0 and at day 28 after the second dose. The CDR3 regions of human TCRbeta chains were subjected to immunosequencing. The paper's processing steps were these. Repertoire TCRs were checked for matches against a reference library of SARS-CoV-2-specific TCRs that had been generated using the MIRA antigen-specificity platform. Breadth meant the fraction of unique TCRs that were SARS-CoV-2-associated, whereas depth meant the fraction of total T cells that were SARS-CoV-2-associated. Using the MIRA data, each spike-specific TCR was mapped to the spike region that the TCR reacts to and placed in a CD4 or CD8 class. Log10-transformed breadth and depth values were compared by one-way ANOVA with Sidak's multiple comparisons tests. Not all clones reach the TCRdb copy of this immuneACCESS table, which keeps in-frame sequences only. Checked studies attribute under half of the gap to unresolved V genes and leave the rest unexplained. The V and J calls and clone size were taken over from that table, and D and trimming were inferred from the DNA. The sample contains 150,000 to 200,000 clones, less than 95% of them found a single time. The ten largest make up roughly 2.8% of the sample.

The CDR3 has 14 amino acids, counting the end cysteine and phenylalanine. Of all the DNA, just the CDR3 is kept, 42 bases in frame from base 1. As encoded in the germline V gene (reference sequence), CDR1 is SEHNR while CDR2 is FQNEAQ. The junction carries 8 bases between V and J, which are trimmed by 3 bases and 2 bases respectively. In the case of this clone: There is no known antigen for this receptor. The input lacks base qualities; no much larger clone sits a single base away. Other DNA sequences in this specimen translate into the identical CDR3.

The sequence was obtained from an adult in good health. The chain is assembled from TRBV7-9 and TRBJ1-5, and possibly TRBD1, on 5 matching bases. The specimen was peripheral blood, collected on day 0 of AZD1222 vaccination. The DNA is as follows: TGTGCCAGCAGCTTGGGGCAGGGCAATCAGCCCCAGCATTTT. Translation gives CASSLGQGNQPQHF.